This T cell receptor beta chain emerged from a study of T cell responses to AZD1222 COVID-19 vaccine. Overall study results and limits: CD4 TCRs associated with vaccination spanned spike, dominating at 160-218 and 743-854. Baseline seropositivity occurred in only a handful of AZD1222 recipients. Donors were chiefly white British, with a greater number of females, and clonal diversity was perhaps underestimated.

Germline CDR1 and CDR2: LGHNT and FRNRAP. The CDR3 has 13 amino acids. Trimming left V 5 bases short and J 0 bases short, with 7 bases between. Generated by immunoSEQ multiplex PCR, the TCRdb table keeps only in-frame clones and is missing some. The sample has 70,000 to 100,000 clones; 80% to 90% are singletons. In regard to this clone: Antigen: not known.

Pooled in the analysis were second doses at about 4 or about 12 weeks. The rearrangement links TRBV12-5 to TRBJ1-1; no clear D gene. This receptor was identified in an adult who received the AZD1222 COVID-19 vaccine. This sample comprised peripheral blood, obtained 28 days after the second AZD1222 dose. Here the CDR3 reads CASGVGVNTEAFF. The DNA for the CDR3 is TGTGCTAGTGGTGTTGGGGTGAACACTGAAGCTTTCTTT.